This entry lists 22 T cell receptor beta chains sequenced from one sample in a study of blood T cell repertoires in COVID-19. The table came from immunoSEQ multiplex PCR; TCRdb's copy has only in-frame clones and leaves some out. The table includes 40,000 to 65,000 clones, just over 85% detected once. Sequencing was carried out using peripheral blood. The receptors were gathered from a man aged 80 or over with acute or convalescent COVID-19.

The DNA of the CDR3 is TGCGCCAGCAGCCAGGACAGGGCAACGAACACCGGGGAGCTGTTTTTT. The encoded protein is CASSQDRATNTGELFF. V gene TRBV10-1 combines with J gene TRBJ2-2, with 8 bases identical to TRBD1. CDR1 is WNHNN, CDR2 SYGVQD, per germline (reference sequence). The CDR3 totals 16 residues. Losses at the gene ends were 6 bases for V and 0 bases for J; bases not matched to a gene: 6.

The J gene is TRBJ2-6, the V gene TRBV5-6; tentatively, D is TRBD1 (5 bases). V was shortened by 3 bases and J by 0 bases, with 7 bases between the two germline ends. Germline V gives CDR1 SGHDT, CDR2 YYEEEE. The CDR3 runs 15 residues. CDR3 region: CASSSTVSGANVLTF. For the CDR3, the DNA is TGTGCCAGCAGCTCGACAGTCTCTGGGGCCAACGTCCTGACTTTC.

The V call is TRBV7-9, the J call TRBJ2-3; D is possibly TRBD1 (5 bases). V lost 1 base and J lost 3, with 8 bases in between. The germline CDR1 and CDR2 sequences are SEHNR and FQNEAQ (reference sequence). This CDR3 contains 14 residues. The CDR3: CASSLGRVTDTQYF. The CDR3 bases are TGTGCCAGCAGCTTAGGCAGGGTTACAGATACGCAGTATTTT. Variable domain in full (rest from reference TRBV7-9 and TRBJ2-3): DTGVSQNPRHKITKRGQNVTFRCDPISEHNRLYWYRQTLGQGPEFLTYFQNEAQLEKSRLLSDRFSAERPKGSFSTLEIQRTEQGDSAMYLCASSLGRVTDTQYFGPGTRLTVL.

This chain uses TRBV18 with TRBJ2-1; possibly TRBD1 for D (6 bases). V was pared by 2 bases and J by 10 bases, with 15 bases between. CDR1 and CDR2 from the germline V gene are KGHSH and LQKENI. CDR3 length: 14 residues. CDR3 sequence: CASSPGGGLGEQFF. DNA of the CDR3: TGTGCCAGCTCACCAGGGGGCGGCCTGGGAGAGCAGTTCTTC.

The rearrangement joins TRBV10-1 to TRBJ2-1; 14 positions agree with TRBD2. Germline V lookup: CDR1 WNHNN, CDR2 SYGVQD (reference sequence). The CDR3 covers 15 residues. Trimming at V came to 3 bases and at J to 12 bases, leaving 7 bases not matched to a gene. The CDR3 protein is CASSDSGTSGGGQFF. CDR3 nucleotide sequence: TGCGCCAGCAGTGACTCCGGGACTAGCGGGGGTGGGCAGTTCTTC.

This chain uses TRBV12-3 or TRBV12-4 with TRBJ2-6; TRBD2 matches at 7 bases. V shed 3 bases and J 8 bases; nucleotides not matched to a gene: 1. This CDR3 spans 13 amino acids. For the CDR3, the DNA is TGTGCCAGCAGTTTGGGGGGGTCCAACGTCCTGACTTTC. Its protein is CASSLGGSNVLTF.

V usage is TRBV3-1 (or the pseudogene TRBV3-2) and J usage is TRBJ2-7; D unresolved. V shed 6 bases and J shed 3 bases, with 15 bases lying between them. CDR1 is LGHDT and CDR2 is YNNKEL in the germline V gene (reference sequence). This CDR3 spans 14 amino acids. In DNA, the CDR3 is TGTGCCAGCAGTCCAAGGAGAGCAGTCTACGAGCAGTACTTC. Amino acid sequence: CASSPRRAVYEQYF.

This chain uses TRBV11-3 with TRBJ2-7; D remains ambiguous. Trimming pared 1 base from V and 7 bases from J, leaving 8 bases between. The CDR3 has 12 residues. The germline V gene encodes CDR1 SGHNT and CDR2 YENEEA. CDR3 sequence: CASSLGSREQYF. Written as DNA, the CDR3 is TGTGCCAGCAGCTTAGGGTCACGGGAGCAGTACTTC.

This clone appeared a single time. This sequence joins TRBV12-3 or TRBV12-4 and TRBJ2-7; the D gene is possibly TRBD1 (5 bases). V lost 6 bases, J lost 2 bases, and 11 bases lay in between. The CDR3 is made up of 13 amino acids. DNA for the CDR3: TGTGCCAGCAGCCATGACAGAACCTACGAGCAGTACTTC. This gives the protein CASSHDRTYEQYF.

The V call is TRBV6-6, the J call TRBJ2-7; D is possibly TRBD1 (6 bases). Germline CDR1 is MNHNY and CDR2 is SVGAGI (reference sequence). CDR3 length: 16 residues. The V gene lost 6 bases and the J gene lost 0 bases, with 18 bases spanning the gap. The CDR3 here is CASSRDTGQASYEQYF. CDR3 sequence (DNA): TGTGCCAGCAGCCGAGACACAGGGCAGGCCTCCTACGAGCAGTACTTC.

CDR3 sequence (DNA): TGTGCCAGCAGGGTCGGGAGGAACGGGGAGCTGTTTTTT. Protein: CASRVGRNGELFF. V and J are TRBV6-5 and TRBJ2-2; TRBD2 aligns across 7 bases. This CDR3 has 13 amino acids. Germline V gene lookup returns CDR1 MNHEY and CDR2 SVGAGI. J gave up 7 bases and V 6 bases, and 5 bases lay outside the gene matches.

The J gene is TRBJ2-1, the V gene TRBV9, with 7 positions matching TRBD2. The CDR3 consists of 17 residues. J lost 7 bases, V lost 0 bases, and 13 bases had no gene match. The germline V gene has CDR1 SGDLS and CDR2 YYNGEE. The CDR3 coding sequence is TGTGCCAGCAGCGTAGGAAGGGAAGGACTAGTAAGGAATGAGCAGTTCTTC. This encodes CASSVGREGLVRNEQFF.

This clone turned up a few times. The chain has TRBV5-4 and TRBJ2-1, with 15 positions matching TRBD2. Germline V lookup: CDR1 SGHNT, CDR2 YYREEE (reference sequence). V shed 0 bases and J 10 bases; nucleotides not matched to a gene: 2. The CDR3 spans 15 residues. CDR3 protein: CASSLGGLAGGEQFF. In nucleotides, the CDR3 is TGTGCCAGCAGCTTGGGCGGACTAGCGGGGGGGGAGCAGTTCTTC.

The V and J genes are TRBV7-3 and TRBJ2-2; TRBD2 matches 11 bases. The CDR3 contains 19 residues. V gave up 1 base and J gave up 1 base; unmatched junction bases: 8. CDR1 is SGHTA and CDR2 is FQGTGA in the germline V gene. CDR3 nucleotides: TGTGCCAGCAGCTTAAAAACTAGCGGGGGCCCCATGAACACCGGGGAGCTGTTTTTT. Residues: CASSLKTSGGPMNTGELFF.

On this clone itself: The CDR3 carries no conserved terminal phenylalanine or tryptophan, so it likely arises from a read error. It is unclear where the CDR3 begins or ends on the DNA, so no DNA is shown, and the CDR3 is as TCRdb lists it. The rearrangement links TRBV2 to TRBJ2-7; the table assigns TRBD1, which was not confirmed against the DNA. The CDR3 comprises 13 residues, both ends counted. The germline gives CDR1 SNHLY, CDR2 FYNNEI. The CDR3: CASRGQWDTYLLL.

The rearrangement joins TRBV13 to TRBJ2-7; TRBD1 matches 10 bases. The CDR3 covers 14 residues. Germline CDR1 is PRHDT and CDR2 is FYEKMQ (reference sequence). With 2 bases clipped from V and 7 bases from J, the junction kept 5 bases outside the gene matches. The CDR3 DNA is TGTGCCAGCAGCTTAAGACAGGGGGCGGGAGAGCAGTACTTC. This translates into CASSLRQGAGEQYF.

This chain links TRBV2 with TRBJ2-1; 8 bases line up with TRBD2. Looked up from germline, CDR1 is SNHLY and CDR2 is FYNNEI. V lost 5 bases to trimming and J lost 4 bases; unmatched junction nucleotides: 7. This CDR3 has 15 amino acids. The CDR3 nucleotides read TGTGCCAGCAGTACGGGACTAGGGAAGTACAATGAGCAGTTCTTC. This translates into CASSTGLGKYNEQFF.

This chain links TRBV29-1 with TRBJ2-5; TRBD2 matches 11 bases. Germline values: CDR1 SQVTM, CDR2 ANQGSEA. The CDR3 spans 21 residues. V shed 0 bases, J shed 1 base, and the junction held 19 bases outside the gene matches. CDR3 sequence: CSVEDTGGDLAGGLFQETQYF. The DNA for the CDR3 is TGCAGCGTTGAAGACACCGGAGGGGACCTAGCGGGGGGCCTATTCCAAGAGACCCAGTACTTC.

The CDR3 bases are TGTGCCAGCAGCGGCGTCGCAGAGAGGAAGACCGGGGAGCTGTTTTTT. As protein: CASSGVAERKTGELFF. V gene TRBV7-3 combines with J gene TRBJ2-2, with D hard to call. Trimming took 5 bases from V and 5 from J, leaving 18 bases between them. CDR3 length equals 16 residues. Per germline, CDR1 SGHTA and CDR2 FQGTGA.

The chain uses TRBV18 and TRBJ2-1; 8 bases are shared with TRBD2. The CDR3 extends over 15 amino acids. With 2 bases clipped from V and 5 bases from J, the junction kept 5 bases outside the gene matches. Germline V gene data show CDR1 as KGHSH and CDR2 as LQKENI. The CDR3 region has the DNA TGTGCCAGCTCACCATCGGTGCGGGGGGACAATGAGCAGTTCTTC. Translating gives CASSPSVRGDNEQFF.

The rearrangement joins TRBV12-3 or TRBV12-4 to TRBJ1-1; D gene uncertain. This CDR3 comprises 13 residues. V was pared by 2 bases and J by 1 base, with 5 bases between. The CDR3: CASSLKRNTEAFF. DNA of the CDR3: TGTGCCAGCAGTTTAAAGAGGAACACTGAAGCTTTCTTT.

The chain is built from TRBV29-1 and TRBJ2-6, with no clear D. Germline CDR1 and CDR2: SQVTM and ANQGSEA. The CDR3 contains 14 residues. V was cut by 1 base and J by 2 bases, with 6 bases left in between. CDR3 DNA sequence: TGCAGCGTTGAAGCCTGGCCTGGGGCCAACGTCCTGACTTTC. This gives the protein CSVEAWPGANVLTF.